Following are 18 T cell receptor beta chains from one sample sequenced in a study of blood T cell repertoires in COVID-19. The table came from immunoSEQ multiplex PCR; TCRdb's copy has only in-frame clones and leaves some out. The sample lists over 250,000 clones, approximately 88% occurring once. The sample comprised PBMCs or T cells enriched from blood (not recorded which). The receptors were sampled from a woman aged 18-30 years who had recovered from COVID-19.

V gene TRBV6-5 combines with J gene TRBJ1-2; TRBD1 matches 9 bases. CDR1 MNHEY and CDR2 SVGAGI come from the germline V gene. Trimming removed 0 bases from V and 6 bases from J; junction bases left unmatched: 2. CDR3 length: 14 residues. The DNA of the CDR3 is TGTGCCAGCAGTTACTCAGGGACAGGGAATGGCTACACCTTC. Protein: CASSYSGTGNGYTF.

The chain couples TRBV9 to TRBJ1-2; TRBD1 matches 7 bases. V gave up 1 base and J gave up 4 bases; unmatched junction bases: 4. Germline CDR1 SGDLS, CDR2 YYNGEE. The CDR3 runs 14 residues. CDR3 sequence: CASSVSRDSYGYTF. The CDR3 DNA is TGTGCCAGCAGCGTAAGCCGGGACAGCTATGGCTACACCTTC.

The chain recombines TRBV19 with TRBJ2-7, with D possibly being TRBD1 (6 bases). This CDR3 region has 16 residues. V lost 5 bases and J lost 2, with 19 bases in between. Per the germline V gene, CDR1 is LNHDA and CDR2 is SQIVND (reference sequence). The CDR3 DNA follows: TGTGCCAGTAGTCCAAGCTCAAGGGGGTTCACCTACGAGCAGTACTTC. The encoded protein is CASSPSSRGFTYEQYF.

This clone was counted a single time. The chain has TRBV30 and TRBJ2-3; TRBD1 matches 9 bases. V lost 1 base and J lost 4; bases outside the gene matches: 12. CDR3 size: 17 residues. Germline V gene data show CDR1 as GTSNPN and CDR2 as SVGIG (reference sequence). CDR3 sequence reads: CAWSGKPGQGSSDTQYF. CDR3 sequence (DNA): TGTGCCTGGAGTGGCAAGCCGGGACAGGGAAGCTCAGATACGCAGTATTTT.

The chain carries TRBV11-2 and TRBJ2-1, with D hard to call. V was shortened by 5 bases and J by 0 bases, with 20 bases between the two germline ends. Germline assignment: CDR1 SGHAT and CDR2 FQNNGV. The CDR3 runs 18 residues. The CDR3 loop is CASSPPPWRPSSYNEQFF. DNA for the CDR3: TGTGCCAGCAGCCCTCCTCCCTGGAGACCGAGCTCCTACAATGAGCAGTTCTTC.

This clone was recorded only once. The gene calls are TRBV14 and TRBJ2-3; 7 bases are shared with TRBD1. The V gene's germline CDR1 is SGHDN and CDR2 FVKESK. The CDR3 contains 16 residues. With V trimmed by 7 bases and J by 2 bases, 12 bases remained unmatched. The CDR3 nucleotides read TGTGCCAGCAAAATACGGACAGGAACTAACACAGATACGCAGTATTTT. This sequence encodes CASKIRTGTNTDTQYF.

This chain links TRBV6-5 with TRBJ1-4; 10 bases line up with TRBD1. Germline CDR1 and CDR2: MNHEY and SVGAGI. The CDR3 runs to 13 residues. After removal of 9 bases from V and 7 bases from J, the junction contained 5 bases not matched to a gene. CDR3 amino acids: CASRQGAGEKLFF. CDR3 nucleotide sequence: TGTGCCAGTAGACAGGGGGCTGGTGAAAAACTGTTTTTT.

CDR3 in DNA: TGTGCCTGGAGTGTCGGGACTAGCCCCTACGAGCAGTACTTC. Translating gives CAWSVGTSPYEQYF. This sequence joins TRBV30 and TRBJ2-7; 9 bases match TRBD2. V was pared by 0 bases and J by 2 bases, with 2 bases of the junction left unmatched. This CDR3 is built from 14 residues. Germline loops: CDR1 GTSNPN, CDR2 SVGIG (reference sequence).

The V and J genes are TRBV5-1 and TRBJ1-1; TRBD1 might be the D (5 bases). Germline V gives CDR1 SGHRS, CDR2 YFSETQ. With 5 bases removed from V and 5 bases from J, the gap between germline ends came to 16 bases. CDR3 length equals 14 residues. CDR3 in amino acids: CASSPPGGPTEAFF. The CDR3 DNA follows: TGCGCCAGCAGTCCCCCGGGGGGTCCGACTGAAGCTTTCTTT.

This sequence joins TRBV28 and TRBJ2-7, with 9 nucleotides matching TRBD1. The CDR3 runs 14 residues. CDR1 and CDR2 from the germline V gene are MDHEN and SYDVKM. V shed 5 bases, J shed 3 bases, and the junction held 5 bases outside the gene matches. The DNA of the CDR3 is TGTGCCAGCAGTGTCGGACAGGGGCTCTACGAGCAGTACTTC. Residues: CASSVGQGLYEQYF.

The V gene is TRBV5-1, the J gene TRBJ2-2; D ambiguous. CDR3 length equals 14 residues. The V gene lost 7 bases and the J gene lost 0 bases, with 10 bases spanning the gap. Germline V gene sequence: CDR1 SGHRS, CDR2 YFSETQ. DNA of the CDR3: TGCGCCAGCTTTTCTATACCGAACACCGGGGAGCTGTTTTTT. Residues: CASFSIPNTGELFF.

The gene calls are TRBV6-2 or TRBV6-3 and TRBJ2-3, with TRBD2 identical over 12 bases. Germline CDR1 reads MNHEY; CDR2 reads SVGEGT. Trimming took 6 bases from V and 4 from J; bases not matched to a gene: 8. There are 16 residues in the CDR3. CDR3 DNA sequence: TGTGCCAGCAGCCCCACTAGCGGGAGGTTCTCAGATACGCAGTATTTT. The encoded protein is CASSPTSGRFSDTQYF.

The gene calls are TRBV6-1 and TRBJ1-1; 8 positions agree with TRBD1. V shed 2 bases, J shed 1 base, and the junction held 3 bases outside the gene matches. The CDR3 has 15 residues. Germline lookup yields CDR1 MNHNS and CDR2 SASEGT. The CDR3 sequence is CASSERRGQNTEAFF. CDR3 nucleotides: TGTGCCAGCAGTGAACGCAGGGGGCAGAACACTGAAGCTTTCTTT.

The DNA of the CDR3 is TGTGCCAGCAGTAGACTAGCGGGAGGGGGGTACCAAGAGACCCAGTACTTC. Translating gives CASSRLAGGGYQETQYF. The genes are TRBV28 and TRBJ2-5, with 14 nucleotides matching TRBD2. The CDR3 is made up of 17 amino acids. CDR1 is MDHEN and CDR2 is SYDVKM in the germline V gene. V was clipped by 5 bases and J by 0 bases; unmatched bases: 5.

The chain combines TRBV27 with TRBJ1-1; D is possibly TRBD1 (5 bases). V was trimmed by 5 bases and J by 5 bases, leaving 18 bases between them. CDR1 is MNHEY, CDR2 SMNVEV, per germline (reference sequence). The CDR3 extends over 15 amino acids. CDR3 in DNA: TGTGCCAGCAGTCCCCGGGGGGGGGTTCGGACTGAAGCTTTCTTT. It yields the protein CASSPRGGVRTEAFF.

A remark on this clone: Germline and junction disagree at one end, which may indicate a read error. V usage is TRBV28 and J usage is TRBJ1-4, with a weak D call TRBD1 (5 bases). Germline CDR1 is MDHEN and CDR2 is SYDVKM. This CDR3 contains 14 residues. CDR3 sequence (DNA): TGTGCCAGCAGTTTACGTAACGGGGGACGCAGGGCGATTTTT. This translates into CASSLRNGGRRAIF.

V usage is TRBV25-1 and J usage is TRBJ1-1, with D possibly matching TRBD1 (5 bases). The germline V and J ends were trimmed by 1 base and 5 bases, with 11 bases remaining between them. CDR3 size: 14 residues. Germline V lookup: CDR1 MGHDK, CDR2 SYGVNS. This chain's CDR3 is CASSESGGRTEAFF. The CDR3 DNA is TGTGCCAGCAGTGAATCCGGGGGGAGGACTGAAGCTTTCTTT.

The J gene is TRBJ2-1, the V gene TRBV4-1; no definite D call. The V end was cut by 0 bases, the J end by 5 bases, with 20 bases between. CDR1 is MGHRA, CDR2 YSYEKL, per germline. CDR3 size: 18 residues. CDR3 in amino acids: CASSQDWSAERRHNEQFF. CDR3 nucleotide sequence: TGCGCCAGCAGCCAAGATTGGTCGGCGGAGAGAAGGCACAATGAGCAGTTCTTC.